This T cell receptor beta chain is from a study of blood T cell repertoires in COVID-19. Overall study context: T cells, B-cell-depleted T cells, or PBMCs supplied cDNA or gDNA.

Enrolled through a virtual design, the participants were between roughly 18 and 95 years of age and came from under 30 US areas. Cohort allocation depended upon clinical history that participants reported. This clone was picked up a small number of times. Original data processing: Reference gene primer amplification gave estimated nucleated cell counts. The assay was immunoSEQ multiplex PCR, and TCRdb's table has in-frame clones only and misses some. The D gene and trimming were derived from the DNA, and the V and J assignments and clone size from that table. This sample has 130,000 or so clones; around 85% occur once, and the top ten carry 7% to 10%. The sample taken for sequencing was PBMCs or T cells enriched from blood (not recorded which). The sequence was obtained from a man between 50 and 59 years old who had recovered from COVID-19.

This CDR3 is CASSTSPGLAGDNEQFF. CDR3 nucleotides: TGTGCCAGCAGCACATCGCCGGGACTAGCGGGGGACAATGAGCAGTTCTTC. The V gene is TRBV12-1, the J gene TRBJ2-1; the table's D gene call, TRBD2, was not cross checked with the DNA. TRBV12-1 is labeled a pseudogene. The CDR3 runs 17 residues.